Following are 3 T cell receptor beta chains from one sample sequenced in a study of blood T cell repertoires in COVID-19. Method: immunoSEQ multiplex PCR; TCRdb's copy keeps in-frame clones and lacks some. The data show 150,000 to 200,000 clones, about 81% seen once. Sequencing used peripheral blood. Receptor source: a woman of 80 years or more with COVID-19, enrolled during active disease.

The V and J genes are TRBV9 and TRBJ1-4; 7 nucleotides match TRBD1. V shed 3 bases and J 4 bases; nucleotides not matched to a gene: 3. In germline, CDR1 is SGDLS, CDR2 YYNGEE. The CDR3 has 14 amino acids. The CDR3 DNA follows: TGTGCCAGCAGCGGGGGACAGAGTAATGAAAAACTGTTTTTT. It yields the protein CASSGGQSNEKLFF.

This chain connects TRBV18 to TRBJ1-1; 8 bases match TRBD1. Trimming at V came to 2 bases and at J to 1 base, leaving 3 bases not matched to a gene. The CDR3 has 15 residues. Germline V gene data show CDR1 as KGHSH and CDR2 as LQKENI. CDR3 amino acids: CASSPNRGANTEAFF. For the CDR3, the DNA is TGTGCCAGCTCACCAAACAGGGGGGCGAACACTGAAGCTTTCTTT.

V is TRBV30 and J is TRBJ1-1; 9 bases are shared with TRBD1. This CDR3 is built from 13 residues. CDR1 is GTSNPN and CDR2 is SVGIG in the germline V gene (reference sequence). V lost 1 base and J lost 5; bases outside the gene matches: 2. The CDR3 here is CAWSDDRGTEAFF. The CDR3 DNA follows: TGTGCCTGGAGTGATGACAGGGGGACTGAAGCTTTCTTT.